This T cell receptor beta chain was captured in a study of T-cell reconstitution after alpha-beta-depleted transplantation in children. This sample's TCRbeta library carried unique molecular identifier barcodes. Via MiXCR, TCRdb re-called the PCR reads, giving one row per CDR3 protein. Of around 440,000 distinct CDR3 sequences listed, 15% to 20% were seen once; the top ten hold under 30%. The TCR was taken from a boy under two years old who had a stem cell transplant for Wiskott-Aldrich syndrome, so the T cells may come from the graft donor. This material consisted of PBMCs, mostly from graft donor cells, taken 360 days after TCRalphabeta/CD19-depleted stem cell transplant.

CDR3 region: CASSPTGTGGWSGGANVLTF. The CDR3 region has the DNA TGTGCCAGCTCACCAACGGGGACAGGGGGATGGTCTGGTGGGGCCAACGTCCTGACTTTC. The rearrangement uses TRBV18 and TRBJ2-6; the match to TRBD1 covers 11 bases. The V gene's germline CDR1 is KGHSH and CDR2 LQKENI. CDR3 length: 20 amino acids. V gave up 2 bases and J gave up 3 bases; unmatched junction bases: 12.